This note documents a single T cell receptor (beta chain) sequence. Generated by immunoSEQ multiplex PCR, the TCRdb table keeps only in-frame clones and is missing some. The sample shows 72,000 or so clones, over 85% of them seen only once. The CDR3 is 14 amino acids. Germline values: CDR1 SGHNT, CDR2 YYREEE (reference sequence). Germline trimming cut 2 bases from V and 4 bases from J; bases unmatched to any gene: 5. The sample comes from a study of T cell responses to AZD1222 COVID-19 vaccine. Study at large: Combined were second doses at about 4 or about 12 weeks.

This clonotype originated in an adult in good health. J is TRBJ2-7 and V is TRBV5-4; 8 bases agree with TRBD2. This specimen was peripheral blood, taken on day 0 of AZD1222 vaccination. The CDR3 sequence is CASSLAGDVYEQYF. The CDR3 DNA sequence: TGTGCCAGCAGCTTAGCGGGAGACGTATACGAGCAGTACTTC.